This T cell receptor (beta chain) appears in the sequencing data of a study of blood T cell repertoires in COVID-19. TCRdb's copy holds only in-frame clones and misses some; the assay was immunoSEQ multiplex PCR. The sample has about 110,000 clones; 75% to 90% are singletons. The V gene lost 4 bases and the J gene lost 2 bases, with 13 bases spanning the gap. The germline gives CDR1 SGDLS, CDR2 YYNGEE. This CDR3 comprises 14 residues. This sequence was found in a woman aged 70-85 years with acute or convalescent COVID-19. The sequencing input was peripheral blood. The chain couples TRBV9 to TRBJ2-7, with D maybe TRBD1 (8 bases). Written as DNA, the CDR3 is TGTGCCAGCAGCCCCACAGGGGGGGCCTACGAGCAGTACTTC. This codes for CASSPTGGAYEQYF.